This is a list of T cell receptor beta chains from one sample in a study of lymphopenia after photon versus proton radiotherapy. Profiling relied on immunoSEQ multiplex PCR, and the TCRdb table lists in-frame clones only, not all of them. Here the sample spans tens of thousands of clones, around 83% being singletons. The sample in question was peripheral blood, obtained from a patient treated with proton-based radiotherapy. The receptors come from a woman in her 70s with pancreatic cancer. Each CDR3 is given with its conserved first and last residue. D genes are given only for firm matches. Size is omitted from some rows. Given values are once, few, many or a class for expanded clones.

size	V	D	J	DNA	CDR3
NA	TRBV10-3	TRBD1	TRBJ2-6	TGTGCCATCAGTGAGGGTGACAGGGGGCTTTTTGGGGCCAACGTCCTGACTTTC	CAISEGDRGLFGANVLTF
NA	TRBV7-8	NA	TRBJ1-3	TGTGCCAGCAGCTTCGACGGATCCTCTGGAAACACCATATATTTT	CASSFDGSSGNTIYF
NA	TRBV11-2	NA	TRBJ2-7	TGTGCCAGCAGCTTAGTCCGCGGGTCTATCTACGAGCAGTACTTC	CASSLVRGSIYEQYF
NA	TRBV6-5	NA	TRBJ1-2	TGTGCCAGCAGTCGAGGGGTGGGTTATGGCTACACCTTC	CASSRGVGYGYTF
NA	TRBV9	NA	TRBJ2-2	TGTGCCAGCAGCGTATATGGCGGGAAAAACCTCGGGGAGCTGTTTTTT	CASSVYGGKNLGELFF
NA	TRBV27	TRBD1	TRBJ1-5	TGTGCCACCGGAAGCCTTGGGACAGGAGGCGGGCCCCAGCATTTT	CATGSLGTGGGPQHF
NA	TRBV7-3	NA	TRBJ2-1	TGTGCCAGCAGCCCCCCTAGCGCCAGCTCCTACAATGAGCAGTTCTTC	CASSPPSASSYNEQFF
NA	TRBV2	TRBD1	TRBJ2-2	TGTGCCAGCAGAGTGGACAGGGGGACCGGGGAGCTGTTTTTT	CASRVDRGTGELFF
NA	TRBV2	TRBD1	TRBJ1-2	TGTGCCAGCAGGACCGGACAGGGAACCTATGGCTACACCTTC	CASRTGQGTYGYTF
NA	TRBV7-9	TRBD2	TRBJ2-7	TGTGCCAGCAGTAAGGAGGCGGGAGGGCCCTACGAGCAGTACTTC	CASSKEAGGPYEQYF
NA	TRBV5-5	NA	TRBJ2-1	TGTGCCAGCAGCTTGGATGGGCGGGGGCCCTACAATGAGCAGTTCTTC	CASSLDGRGPYNEQFF
NA	TRBV9	TRBD1	TRBJ2-7	TGTGCCAGCAGCAACCGGGACAGCTACGAGCAGTACTTC	CASSNRDSYEQYF
NA	TRBV2	TRBD2	TRBJ2-1	TGTGCCAGGGACTTCAGCGGGAGTAGGGGTGAGCAGTTCTTC	CARDFSGSRGEQFF
once	TRBV28	NA	TRBJ1-2	TGTGCCAGCAGTCCTCCCTCAAGGACATCCCCTGGCTACACCTTC	CASSPPSRTSPGYTF
NA	TRBV6-6	NA	TRBJ1-5	TGTGCCAGCAGTTACCGGACAGACAATCAGCCCCAGCATTTT	CASSYRTDNQPQHF
NA	TRBV7-3	NA	TRBJ2-5	TGTGCCAGCAGCTCGGGAGAGACCCAGTACTTC	CASSSGETQYF
NA	TRBV29-1	TRBD2	TRBJ2-3	TGCAGCGTTGTGGCGGGAGGGCCGGGAGATACGCAGTATTTT	CSVVAGGPGDTQYF
NA	TRBV10-2	NA	TRBJ1-6	TGCGCCACAATCCTAGGGGGGGGCGAATCACCCCTCCACTTT	CATILGGGESPLHF
NA	TRBV30	NA	TRBJ2-2	TGTGCCTGGACCCCCAGGGAAATAGTCACCGGGGAGCTGTTTTTT	CAWTPREIVTGELFF
NA	TRBV28	NA	TRBJ1-1	TGTGCCAGCAGTTTGACGTCCCGGGGTTTGGGGGCTTTCTTT	CASSLTSRGLGAFF
NA	TRBV28	TRBD1	TRBJ1-1	TGTGCCAGCAGTTTATGGTTTACAGGGGAGGACACTGAAGCTTTCTTT	CASSLWFTGEDTEAFF
NA	TRBV4-3	NA	TRBJ2-1	TGCGCCAGCAGCGGGCTAAGCTCCTACAATGAGCAGTTCTTC	CASSGLSSYNEQFF
NA	TRBV27	NA	TRBJ2-7	TGTGCCAGCAGTTCAGCCGGATTAGGCGAGCAGTACTTC	CASSSAGLGEQYF
NA	TRBV28	TRBD1	TRBJ1-6	TGTGCCAGCAGTACGACAGGGGCAGAATCACCCCTCCACTTT	CASSTTGAESPLHF
NA	TRBV19	NA	TRBJ1-2	TGTGCCAGTAGTCGGGCAGGGAGGGCGAACTATGGCTACACCTTC	CASSRAGRANYGYTF
NA	TRBV11-2	TRBD2	TRBJ2-1	TGTGCCAGCAGTACTAGCGGGAGAGGGAACAATGAGCAGTTCTTC	CASSTSGRGNNEQFF
NA	TRBV28	NA	TRBJ2-7	TGTGCCAGCAGTCTTGTTGGGGGATCTTACGAGCAGTACTTC	CASSLVGGSYEQYF
NA	TRBV5-1	NA	TRBJ2-5	TGCGCCAGCAGCTTGGAGGGGGGCCTCTCCCAAGAGACCCAGTACTTC	CASSLEGGLSQETQYF
NA	TRBV28	NA	TRBJ1-3	TGTGCCAGGCCGGGACACCCGAGCTCTGGAAACACCATATATTTT	CARPGHPSSGNTIYF
NA	TRBV7-2	TRBD2	TRBJ2-7	TGTGCCAGCAGCCCCGGACTAGCGGGAGTTGGGCAGTACTTC	CASSPGLAGVGQYF
NA	TRBV7-2	TRBD2	TRBJ2-5	TGTGCCAGCAGCCACCAGCGGGAGCGGCCAGAGACCCAGTACTTC	CASSHQRERPETQYF
NA	TRBV7-2	NA	TRBJ2-7	TGTGCCAGCAGCTCCACTGCGGTGAAGGGGGACTACGAGCAGTACTTC	CASSSTAVKGDYEQYF
NA	TRBV7-9	NA	TRBJ1-2	TGTGCCAGCAGCTTAGGGGAGGGACTCCTATATGGCTACACCTTC	CASSLGEGLLYGYTF
NA	TRBV7-3	TRBD2	TRBJ2-3	TGTGCCAGCAGCTTAGGGCTAGCGGGAGGGGAAGATACGCAGTATTTT	CASSLGLAGGEDTQYF
few	TRBV6-5	TRBD1	TRBJ1-2	TGTGCCAGCAGTTTCCAGGGGGGAGGCTATGGCTACACCTTC	CASSFQGGGYGYTF
NA	TRBV2	NA	TRBJ2-4	TGTGCCAGCAGTGAAGAGGCAGGCTTAGCCAAAAACATTCAGTACTTC	CASSEEAGLAKNIQYF
NA	TRBV30	NA	TRBJ2-4	TGTGCCTGGAGTGTACAGCTTGGAGCCCAGTACTTC	CAWSVQLGAQYF
once	TRBV2	NA	TRBJ2-4	TGTGCCAGCAGTGACCAGGGGCCGGAGGGAAACATTCAGTACTTC	CASSDQGPEGNIQYF
NA	TRBV28	TRBD2	TRBJ2-7	TGTGCCACCAAAGGCACAGGAGCGGGACTAGCGAACGAGCAGTACTTC	CATKGTGAGLANEQYF
NA	TRBV28	TRBD2	TRBJ2-1	TGTGCCAGCAGTTCCCCAGCGGGATTGTCTAATGAGCAGTTCTTC	CASSSPAGLSNEQFF
NA	TRBV18	NA	TRBJ2-5	TGTGCCAGCTCACCAGTCGAAGTTGGAACGTACCAAGAGACCCAGTACTTC	CASSPVEVGTYQETQYF
NA	TRBV19	TRBD1	TRBJ1-1	TGTGCCAGTAGTGACAGGGGTACTGAAGCTTTCTTT	CASSDRGTEAFF
NA	TRBV7-2	NA	TRBJ1-6	TGTGCCAGCAGCTCCACGTACAATTCACCCCTCCACTTT	CASSSTYNSPLHF
NA	TRBV5-6	TRBD1	TRBJ2-7	TGTGCCAGCAGCGCCTGGACAGGGATTAACGAGCAGTACTTC	CASSAWTGINEQYF
once	TRBV7-2	TRBD2	TRBJ2-3	TGTGCCGGAGGACTAGCCTCGGGAGATACGCAGTATTTT	CAGGLASGDTQYF
NA	TRBV7-6	NA	TRBJ1-3	TGTGCCAGCAGCTTCTCCGCTGGACAGCTCTCTGGAAACACCATATATTTT	CASSFSAGQLSGNTIYF
NA	TRBV4-3	TRBD2	TRBJ2-1	TGCGCCAGCAGCCAAAGGACTAGCGGGAGTGGGGATGAGCAGTTCTTC	CASSQRTSGSGDEQFF
NA	TRBV6-5	NA	TRBJ1-1	TGTGCCAGCATGGTTAACACTGAAGCTTTCTTT	CASMVNTEAFF
NA	TRBV28	TRBD2	TRBJ2-7	TGTGCCAGCAGGGGTCCTAGCGGGATCTCCCACGAGCAGTACTTC	CASRGPSGISHEQYF
NA	TRBV14	NA	TRBJ2-1	TGTGCCAGCAGCCAAGATCAGGGGAGTTACAATGAGCAGTTCTTC	CASSQDQGSYNEQFF
NA	TRBV14	TRBD1	TRBJ2-2	TGTGCCAGCAGCCAGCTCCCGGGACAGGGGGCCCTTAACACCGGGGAGCTGTTTTTT	CASSQLPGQGALNTGELFF
NA	TRBV28	TRBD2	TRBJ2-1	TGTGCCAGCAGACCTTCCACGGGGGGAATATTCTACAATGAGCAGTTCTTC	CASRPSTGGIFYNEQFF
NA	TRBV6-1	NA	TRBJ2-1	TGTGCCAGCAGTGAAGTCACGACCTACAATGAGCAGTTCTTC	CASSEVTTYNEQFF
NA	TRBV10-3	TRBD1	TRBJ2-1	TGTGCCATCAGTGGGGCCGGGACAGGGGATGATGAGCAGTTCTTC	CAISGAGTGDDEQFF
NA	TRBV6-6	NA	TRBJ2-7	TGTGCCAGCAGTTACTCTGAGGGGTGGTACTTC	CASSYSEGWYF
NA	TRBV2	NA	TRBJ1-2	TGTGCCAGCAAGGGCACCCAAAACTATGGCTACACCTTC	CASKGTQNYGYTF
NA	TRBV19	TRBD1	TRBJ2-1	TGTGCCAGTAGTATTTTAGGGGGCATCGATGAGCAGTTCTTC	CASSILGGIDEQFF
NA	TRBV30	TRBD1	TRBJ2-1	TGTGCCTTGACGGGGCAGGGGGTCTTCTTCGAGCCGTTCTTC	CALTGQGVFFEPFF
NA	TRBV11-3	TRBD2	TRBJ2-1	TGTGCCAGCAGCCCGGGACTAGCGGGAGGTGGGTATGAGCAGTTCTTC	CASSPGLAGGGYEQFF
NA	TRBV2	NA	TRBJ2-3	TGTGCCAGCAGAGGGGGAGAAGCTATAGATACGCAGTATTTT	CASRGGEAIDTQYF